These 29 T cell receptor beta chains originate from one sample sequenced in a study of identical twins. TCRdb ran MiXCR on the 5' RACE reads and lists one entry per CDR3 protein. The repertoire includes hundreds of thousands of distinct CDR3 sequences, approximately 8% of them detected once, and 2.1% sits in the top ten. The sample was also reused in another study, on yellow fever vaccine responses in identical twins.

The sequencing sample was made of memory (CD45RO+) T cells sorted from blood. The receptors here all came from a woman between 18 and 30 years old in good health.

This clonotype was counted a few times. V and J are TRBV11-2 and TRBJ2-5; the match to TRBD1 covers 7 bases. J gave up 1 base and V 5 bases, and 10 bases lay outside the gene matches. There are 16 residues in the CDR3. Germline values: CDR1 SGHAT, CDR2 FQNNGV. CDR3 protein: CASSPRTGRGQETQYF. The CDR3 nucleotides read TGTGCCAGCAGCCCGCGGACAGGTCGGGGCCAAGAGACCCAGTACTTC.

This clonotype was observed many times. This sequence joins TRBV12-3 or TRBV12-4 and TRBJ1-5; D is perhaps TRBD1 (6 bases). The CDR3 is made up of 15 amino acids. V was cut by 4 bases and J by 1 base, with 11 bases left in between. The CDR3 reads CASSYTTGSNQPQHF. For the CDR3, the DNA is TGTGCCAGCAGTTATACTACAGGGAGCAATCAGCCCCAGCATTTT.

This clonotype has only a few counts. The J gene is TRBJ2-7, the V gene TRBV3-1; D is tentatively TRBD1 or TRBD2 (6 bases each). Trimming removed 1 base from V and 5 bases from J, with 15 bases in between. Germline V gives CDR1 LGHDT, CDR2 YNNKEL (reference sequence). This CDR3 comprises 15 residues. CDR3 nucleotides: TGTGCCAGCAGCCAAGGCGATTTGGGGGGCGACGAGCAGTACTTC. It codes for CASSQGDLGGDEQYF.

Concerning this clonotype: This CDR3 is missing its conserved last phenylalanine or tryptophan, likely due to a read error. The chain employs TRBV27 and TRBJ2-3, with D hard to call. V was cut by 5 bases and J by 4 bases, with 4 bases left in between. The CDR3 sequence is 11 residues long. Germline V gene sequence: CDR1 MNHEY, CDR2 SMNVEV (reference sequence). CDR3 bases: TGTGCCAGCAGTCAGGCAGATACGCAGTATATT. This codes for CASSQADTQYI.

This clonotype was seen many times. V usage is TRBV20-1 and J usage is TRBJ2-4; D not resolved. CDR3 length: 15 amino acids. V lost 4 bases, J lost 6 bases, and 19 bases lay in between. Germline-derived CDR1 and CDR2 are DFQATT and SNEGSKA (reference sequence). The CDR3 DNA reads TGCAGTGCTATTACAAATCCCTTTCTGGGAAACATTCAGTACTTC. Encoded protein: CSAITNPFLGNIQYF.

For the CDR3, the DNA is TGCGCCAGCAGCTTGCGGGTGAGCTCTGGGGCCAACGTCCTGACTTTC. This encodes CASSLRVSSGANVLTF. This chain joins TRBV5-1 and TRBJ2-6, with D unclear. Trimming removed 1 base from V and 0 bases from J, with 8 bases in between. Germline loops: CDR1 SGHRS, CDR2 YFSETQ. CDR3 length: 16 amino acids.

Only a few counts were recorded for this clonotype. The chain employs TRBV4-1 and TRBJ2-7; either TRBD1 or TRBD2 may fit D (5 bases each). The CDR3 covers 16 residues. The germline gives CDR1 MGHRA, CDR2 YSYEKL. Trimming shortened V by 0 bases and J by 1 base, and 13 bases separated the two germline ends. CDR3 sequence reads: CASSQEPRDGSYEQYF. The DNA for the CDR3 is TGCGCCAGCAGCCAAGAACCCCGGGACGGGTCCTACGAGCAGTACTTC.

The table lists this clonotype with many counts. The J gene is TRBJ1-4, the V gene TRBV12-3 or TRBV12-4, with 11 bases identical to TRBD1. V lost 2 bases and J lost 8; bases outside the gene matches: 10. The CDR3 length is 17 residues. CDR3 sequence (DNA): TGTGCCAGCAGTTTACAGTCCCGGGACAGGGGGAAGGAAAAACTGTTTTTT. It specifies CASSLQSRDRGKEKLFF.

CDR3 sequence: CASKKDSSYNEQFF. The CDR3 DNA is TGTGCCAGCAAGAAGGATTCCTCCTACAATGAGCAGTTCTTC. The J gene is TRBJ2-1, the V gene TRBV6-1; D not certain. The V end lost 7 bases, the J end lost 0 bases, and 10 bases lay between the germline ends. Germline CDR1 and CDR2: MNHNS and SASEGT. The CDR3 spans 14 residues.

The rearrangement links TRBV4-2 to TRBJ2-1; 8 bases fit TRBD2. Trimming took 0 bases from V and 2 from J; bases not matched to a gene: 3. The CDR3 is 16 residues long. CDR1 is LGHNA and CDR2 is YNFKEQ in the germline V gene. CDR3 nucleotides: TGTGCCAGCAGCCAAGATGGTAGCGGGACCTACAATGAGCAGTTCTTC. Translating it yields CASSQDGSGTYNEQFF.

The sample holds a few counts of this clonotype. The chain has TRBV5-6 and TRBJ2-3; 16 nucleotides align to TRBD2. The length of the CDR3 is 17 residues. The trim removed 4 bases at V and 3 bases at J, leaving 5 bases unmatched. Germline-derived CDR1 and CDR2 are SGHDT and YYEEEE. Written as DNA, the CDR3 is TGTGCCAGCAGCCCGGGGACTAGCGGGGGGGTGACAGATACGCAGTATTTT. Its translation: CASSPGTSGGVTDTQYF.

V gene TRBV12-3 or TRBV12-4 combines with J gene TRBJ2-3, with unresolved D. The CDR3 runs 14 residues. V was cut by 10 bases and J by 4 bases, with 18 bases left in between. The CDR3 sequence is CATQATNGADTQYF. CDR3 coding DNA: TGTGCCACCCAAGCGACAAACGGCGCAGATACGCAGTATTTT.

This clonotype was seen only a few times. The chain uses TRBV28 and TRBJ2-7, with D maybe TRBD1 (5 bases). Germline V gene sequence: CDR1 MDHEN, CDR2 SYDVKM. V was clipped by 6 bases and J by 4 bases, with 19 bases between them. CDR3 length: 15 amino acids. CDR3 sequence (DNA): TGTGCCAGCAGCCCCCCCCGAGGTAGGGGATACGAGCAGTACGTC. As protein: CASSPPRGRGYEQYV.

Only a few counts were recorded for this clonotype. The rearrangement links TRBV6-1 to TRBJ2-3, with 7 nucleotides matching TRBD1. In germline, CDR1 is MNHNS, CDR2 SASEGT. Trimming cost V 7 bases and J 0 bases; bases outside gene matches: 19. The CDR3 runs 19 residues. CDR3 nucleotides: TGTGCCAGCACCCGGGACAGCCCTATGATTGCATTTAGCACAGATACGCAGTATTTT. Translating gives CASTRDSPMIAFSTDTQYF.

CDR3 sequence (DNA): TGCAGTGCTAGGGTAGACAGGGAAAACCAAGAGACCCAGTACTTC. Protein sequence: CSARVDRENQETQYF. V and J are TRBV20-1 and TRBJ2-5; TRBD1 matches at 7 bases. The CDR3 runs 15 residues. Looked up from germline, CDR1 is DFQATT and CDR2 is SNEGSKA (reference sequence). Unmatched junction bases numbered 7, after V lost 3 bases and J lost 0 bases.

This chain uses TRBV5-6 with TRBJ1-1, with D unclear. Trimming took 3 bases from V and 10 from J, leaving 16 bases between them. Germline V gene lookup returns CDR1 SGHDT and CDR2 YYEEEE. This CDR3 region has 13 residues. The CDR3 loop reads CASSSGLQSGAFF. Written as DNA, the CDR3 is TGTGCCAGCAGCTCCGGGCTCCAGAGTGGAGCTTTCTTT.

This clonotype showed up many times. V is TRBV11-1 and J is TRBJ2-3; D is uncertain. The CDR3 extends over 14 amino acids. The V gene lost 1 base and the J gene lost 4 bases, with 9 bases spanning the gap. Germline V gene lookup returns CDR1 SGHAT and CDR2 FQDESV (reference sequence). The CDR3 DNA is TGTGCCAGCAGCTTAGATATCAGTCCAGATACGCAGTATTTT. Protein: CASSLDISPDTQYF. The full variable domain, with the rest looked up from reference TRBV11-1 and TRBJ2-3, is EAEVAQSPRYKITEKSQAVAFWCDPISGHATLYWYRQILGQGPELLVQFQDESVVDDSQLPKDRFSAERLKGVDSTLKIQPAELGDSAMYLCASSLDISPDTQYFGPGTRLTVL.

Ten or more counts support this clonotype. The J gene is TRBJ2-7, the V gene TRBV10-2; D is perhaps TRBD1 (5 bases). The CDR3 runs 12 residues. V was shortened by 6 bases and J by 2 bases, with 8 bases between the two germline ends. Germline values: CDR1 WSHSY, CDR2 SAAADI. The CDR3 nucleotides read TGCGCCAGCAGCGCCAGGGCCTACGAGCAGTACTTC. It encodes CASSARAYEQYF.

This clonotype showed up many times. The chain is built from TRBV6-1 and TRBJ1-2; weak D call: TRBD1 (5 bases). The V and J ends lost 6 bases and 2 bases respectively, with 13 bases between them. This CDR3 contains 14 residues. Germline CDR1 and CDR2: MNHNS and SASEGT. This CDR3 reads CASSLGGLNYGYTF. The CDR3, as DNA: TGTGCCAGCAGCCTCGGGGGATTAAACTATGGCTACACCTTC.

The chain uses TRBV19 and TRBJ2-7; D gene unclear. This CDR3 comprises 12 residues. CDR1 is LNHDA and CDR2 is SQIVND in the germline V gene (reference sequence). Trimming left V 9 bases short and J 0 bases short, with 9 bases between. CDR3 loop: CARHGSSYEQYV. The CDR3 nucleotides are TGTGCCAGACACGGCAGCTCCTACGAGCAGTACGTC.

This clonotype was counted ten times or more. The genes are TRBV6-1 and TRBJ2-1, with 9 bases identical to TRBD2. The CDR3 runs 16 residues. Germline CDR1 MNHNS, CDR2 SASEGT. V shed 6 bases and J 5 bases; nucleotides not matched to a gene: 11. The DNA for the CDR3 is TGTGCCAGCAGCCCCCTTCCTAGCGGGGCAAACAATGAGCAGTTCTTC. Protein sequence: CASSPLPSGANNEQFF.

This clonotype was counted at least ten times. The genes are TRBV12-3 or TRBV12-4 and TRBJ1-4, with 7 bases lining up with TRBD1. This CDR3 spans 17 amino acids. J lost 6 bases, V lost 3 bases, and 13 bases had no gene match. The DNA of the CDR3 is TGTGCCAGCAGTTTCACCGGGACGTCAGGGGGGGATGAAAAACTGTTTTTT. Protein: CASSFTGTSGGDEKLFF.

The chain employs TRBV29-1 and TRBJ2-7, with TRBD1 matching 8 bases. This CDR3 spans 11 amino acids. J lost 5 bases, V lost 6 bases, and 3 bases had no gene match. The V gene's germline CDR1 is SQVTM and CDR2 ANQGSEA. Written as DNA, the CDR3 is TGCAGCGTAGGGACAGGAAACGAGCAGTACTTC. Its protein is CSVGTGNEQYF.

This clonotype has at least ten counts. The V and J genes are TRBV5-1 and TRBJ2-3; possible D gene TRBD1, 5 bases. The CDR3 runs 17 residues. V was pared by 1 base and J by 0 bases, with 15 bases between. In germline, CDR1 is SGHRS, CDR2 YFSETQ. In DNA, the CDR3 is TGCGCCAGCAGCTTGCGGGCGAGACAGCTTAGCACAGATACGCAGTATTTT. Amino acid sequence: CASSLRARQLSTDTQYF.

The chain is built from TRBV9 and TRBJ1-3; unclear D gene. This CDR3 comprises 16 residues. In germline, CDR1 is SGDLS, CDR2 YYNGEE. Trimming stripped 0 bases from V and 0 bases from J, with 10 bases between. CDR3 protein: CASSVGQLRSGNTIYF. The CDR3 DNA sequence: TGTGCCAGCAGCGTAGGGCAACTGCGCTCTGGAAACACCATATATTTT.

The table lists this clonotype with a few counts. The gene calls are TRBV9 and TRBJ2-3; TRBD2 matches 10 bases. From germline, CDR1 is SGDLS and CDR2 YYNGEE. V shed 0 bases and J 6 bases; nucleotides not matched to a gene: 4. This CDR3 is 15 amino acids long. In nucleotides, the CDR3 is TGTGCCAGCAGCGTAGAAAGCGGGGGGGCGGATACGCAGTATTTT. It translates to CASSVESGGADTQYF. The full variable domain, its missing parts supplied by reference TRBV9 and TRBJ2-3, is DSGVTQTPKHLITATGQRVTLRCSPRSGDLSVYWYQQSLDQGLQFLIQYYNGEERAKGNILERFSAQQFPDLHSELNLSSLELGDSALYFCASSVESGGADTQYFGPGTRLTVL.

The chain couples TRBV25-1 to TRBJ2-3; D may be TRBD1 (6 bases). In germline, CDR1 is MGHDK, CDR2 SYGVNS. This CDR3 region has 16 residues. Trimming cost V 4 bases and J 2 bases, with 16 bases left between them. CDR3 sequence reads: CASSGPTDRPTDTQYF. The CDR3, as DNA: TGTGCCAGCAGTGGACCTACGGACAGACCCACAGATACGCAGTATTTT.

The chain carries TRBV7-9 and TRBJ2-1; TRBD1 matches 8 bases. The CDR3 is made up of 14 amino acids. Germline values: CDR1 SEHNR, CDR2 FQNEAQ (reference sequence). With 5 bases clipped from V and 7 bases from J, the junction kept 7 bases outside the gene matches. The CDR3, as DNA: TGTGCCAGCAGCCCGCGGACAGGGCGAAATGAGCAGTTCTTC. Translated: CASSPRTGRNEQFF. Looking up the rest from reference TRBV7-9 and TRBJ2-1 gives the full variable domain: DTGVSQNPRHKITKRGQNVTFRCDPISEHNRLYWYRQTLGQGPEFLTYFQNEAQLEKSRLLSDRFSAERPKGSFSTLEIQRTEQGDSAMYLCASSPRTGRNEQFFGPGTRLTVL.

In this sample, this clonotype turned up many times. The CDR3, as DNA: TGTGCCAGCAGTTTGGGGACTAGCTATGGGGAGCTGTTTTTT. The encoded protein is CASSLGTSYGELFF. This chain connects TRBV12-3 or TRBV12-4 to TRBJ2-2; 9 bases are shared with TRBD2. With V trimmed by 3 bases and J by 8 bases, 4 bases remained unmatched. This CDR3 has 14 residues.